The 19 T cell receptor beta chains below were found in one sample sequenced in a study of radiotherapy plus CTLA-4 blockade in lung cancer. The table came from immunoSEQ multiplex PCR; TCRdb's copy has only in-frame clones and leaves some out. The sample holds some 110,000 clones, over 65% seen once. The sample in question was peripheral blood, obtained from a patient treated with radiotherapy plus ipilimumab. The receptors were gathered from a human donor with non-small cell lung cancer that progressed on radiotherapy plus ipilimumab. Some clones in this sample may be carry-over from other donors' samples.

This clone was recorded only once. This chain links TRBV7-2 with TRBJ2-2; no firm D call. Deletions cut 1 base from V and 1 base from J, with 4 bases between. The CDR3 spans 14 residues. Germline CDR1 and CDR2: SGHTA and FQGNSA. CDR3 sequence reads: CASSLGGNTGELFF. The CDR3 DNA reads TGTGCCAGCAGCTTAGGAGGGAACACCGGGGAGCTGTTTTTT.

This clone has only a few counts. The chain couples TRBV7-2 to TRBJ2-5, with 8 bases fitting TRBD2. The CDR3 loop spans 14 amino acids. With V trimmed by 8 bases and J by 1 base, 6 bases remained unmatched. From germline, CDR1 is SGHTA and CDR2 FQGNSA. The CDR3 sequence is CASQAAGGQETQYF. Here the CDR3 DNA reads TGTGCCAGCCAAGCGGCGGGGGGCCAAGAGACCCAGTACTTC.

Concerning this clone: Relative to the germline gene, one junction end is altered; a read error may explain this. The V gene is TRBV29-1, the J gene TRBJ1-2; D is ambiguous. There are 13 residues in the CDR3. Germline assignment: CDR1 SQVTM and CDR2 ANQGSEA. The CDR3: CSVDLDGLYSYTF. CDR3 nucleotide sequence: TGCAGCGTTGACTTGGACGGACTCTATAGCTACACCTTC.

This chain connects TRBV29-1 to TRBJ1-2; the D is unclear. Trimming removed 7 bases at V and 7 bases at J, with 16 bases between. Germline-derived CDR1 and CDR2 are SQVTM and ANQGSEA. This CDR3 spans 12 amino acids. The CDR3 DNA reads as TGCAGCGCTCCCGGGCCAAGGTTTGGCTACACCTTC. Its translation: CSAPGPRFGYTF.

The chain employs TRBV6-5 and TRBJ2-1; 9 positions agree with TRBD1. The CDR3 extends over 14 amino acids. The V and J ends lost 6 bases and 10 bases, in that order; junction bases with no gene match: 10. CDR1 is MNHEY and CDR2 is SVGAGI in the germline V gene. CDR3 coding DNA: TGTGCCAGCAGACAGGACAGGGGATCAGGAGAGCAGTTCTTC. Its translation: CASRQDRGSGEQFF.

The V call is TRBV20-1, the J call TRBJ1-5; no reliable D call. This CDR3 region has 11 residues. Germline V gene sequence: CDR1 DFQATT, CDR2 SNEGSKA (reference sequence). Trimming removed 5 bases from V and 9 bases from J, with 11 bases in between. CDR3 region: CSAGVPVPQHF. In DNA, the CDR3 is TGCAGTGCTGGGGTTCCCGTGCCCCAGCATTTT.

The chain links TRBV4-1 to TRBJ1-5; D not resolved. Trimming removed 0 bases at V and 7 bases at J, with 16 bases between. The CDR3 covers 16 residues. The germline CDR1 and CDR2 sequences are MGHRA and YSYEKL. The CDR3 loop is CASSQEIRRSRQPQHF. The CDR3 coding sequence is TGCGCCAGCAGCCAAGAAATAAGAAGGTCTCGGCAGCCCCAGCATTTT.

The V gene is TRBV5-6, the J gene TRBJ1-4; D unclear. The CDR3 consists of 13 residues. V dropped 4 bases and J dropped 5 bases, with 9 bases sitting between them. The germline CDR1 and CDR2 sequences are SGHDT and YYEEEE. This CDR3 is CASSLALNEKLFF. Written as DNA, the CDR3 is TGTGCCAGCAGCCTGGCTCTAAATGAAAAACTGTTTTTT.

This clone was observed a handful of times. The chain is built from TRBV2 and TRBJ1-4, with unresolved D. This CDR3 spans 12 amino acids. With 6 bases removed from V and 7 bases from J, the gap between germline ends came to 9 bases. Germline CDR1 is SNHLY and CDR2 is FYNNEI. The CDR3 sequence: CASSPTSEKLFF. The DNA of the CDR3 is TGTGCCAGCAGCCCAACGAGTGAAAAACTGTTTTTT.

The chain employs TRBV27 and TRBJ1-1; D is undetermined. CDR3 length: 15 amino acids. V lost 2 bases and J lost 1, with 11 bases in between. Germline CDR1 and CDR2: MNHEY and SMNVEV (reference sequence). The CDR3 DNA reads as TGTGCCAGCAGTTTAAAAGGCCACAAGAACACTGAAGCTTTCTTT. Translation gives CASSLKGHKNTEAFF.

This sequence joins TRBV2 and TRBJ1-1; D not resolved. V lost 7 bases, J lost 1 base, and 10 bases lay in between. CDR3 length equals 13 residues. The germline V gene has CDR1 SNHLY and CDR2 FYNNEI. The CDR3 protein is CASTYAENTEAFF. CDR3 in DNA: TGTGCCAGCACCTACGCGGAGAACACTGAAGCTTTCTTT.

This rearrangement joins TRBV2 to TRBJ1-1; D ambiguous. Germline V gene data show CDR1 as SNHLY and CDR2 as FYNNEI. The length of the CDR3 is 12 residues. The germline V and J ends were trimmed by 7 bases and 6 bases, with 12 bases remaining between them. The CDR3: CASNPLPPEAFF. In DNA form, the CDR3 reads TGTGCCAGCAATCCCCTCCCCCCTGAAGCTTTCTTT.

The chain carries TRBV7-8 and TRBJ2-3; D ambiguous. CDR1 and CDR2 from the germline V gene are SGHVS and FQNEAQ. The germline V and J ends were trimmed by 5 bases and 6 bases, with 12 bases remaining between them. The CDR3 extends over 13 amino acids. The CDR3 protein is CASSLSGGDTQYF. CDR3 in DNA: TGTGCCAGCAGCCTCTCTGGTGGGGATACGCAGTATTTT.

This rearrangement joins TRBV19 to TRBJ1-2; maybe TRBD1 (5 bases). The V end was cut by 3 bases, the J end by 8 bases, with 13 bases between. The CDR3 loop spans 13 amino acids. Germline values: CDR1 LNHDA, CDR2 SQIVND (reference sequence). The CDR3 DNA is TGTGCCAGTAGTATCCACTCCGGGGCGGGCTACACCTTC. It translates to CASSIHSGAGYTF.

This clone has only one observation. The V call is TRBV6-5, the J call TRBJ1-2; TRBD1 aligns across 9 bases. Germline-derived CDR1 and CDR2 are MNHEY and SVGAGI. The CDR3 is 14 amino acids. Losses at the gene ends were 6 bases for V and 7 bases for J; bases not matched to a gene: 9. CDR3 region: CASSRTGGASGYTF. The CDR3 DNA follows: TGTGCCAGCAGCCGAACAGGGGGCGCGTCTGGCTACACCTTC.

The rearrangement links TRBV10-3 to TRBJ2-7; either TRBD1 or TRBD2 may fit D (5 bases each). The CDR3 is 12 amino acids. Germline V gene sequence: CDR1 ENHRY, CDR2 SYGVKD. V lost 10 bases and J lost 0, with 10 bases in between. CDR3 nucleotides: TGTGCCACCGGGACGCTCTCCTACGAGCAGTACTTC. It is translated as CATGTLSYEQYF.

The rearrangement uses TRBV5-4 and TRBJ2-2, with 11 bases lining up with TRBD2. This CDR3 spans 17 amino acids. The V and J ends lost 4 bases and 0 bases, in that order; junction bases with no gene match: 5. Germline values: CDR1 SGHNT, CDR2 YYREEE (reference sequence). The CDR3 sequence: CASSRPGLAANTGELFF. CDR3 nucleotides: TGTGCCAGCAGCCGGCCGGGACTAGCGGCGAACACCGGGGAGCTGTTTTTT.

The CDR3, as DNA: TGTGCCAGCAGCGTTCGGCCAGGAAGCACAGATACGCAGTATTTT. Translated, it gives CASSVRPGSTDTQYF. The rearrangement links TRBV9 to TRBJ2-3; D gene unclear. Germline-derived CDR1 and CDR2 are SGDLS and YYNGEE. V was pared by 2 bases and J by 0 bases, with 10 bases between. The CDR3 length is 15 residues.

J is TRBJ2-1 and V is TRBV5-1; unclear D gene. The V end lost 4 bases, the J end lost 7 bases, and 9 bases lay between the germline ends. CDR3 length: 12 residues. Germline assignment: CDR1 SGHRS and CDR2 YFSETQ. The chain's CDR3 is CASSLIGNEQFF. CDR3 DNA: TGCGCCAGCAGCCTAATAGGAAATGAGCAGTTCTTC.